What follows is one T cell receptor (beta chain) and its context. Its cognate antigen has yet to be identified. The record has no base qualities; no much larger clone is one base away. Enrolling through a virtual design, the prospective study's participants ranged in age from roughly 18 to 90 years and lived across more than 20 United States geographic areas. In the prospective study, participants were assigned to cohorts based on the clinical history participants reported in a screening survey and a study questionnaire. ImmuneRACE Cohort 3 recovered participants were defined by two consecutive negative NP/OP PCR tests, healthcare professional clearance, or symptom resolution. In the prospective study, mobile phlebotomists collected whole blood, serum and a nasopharyngeal or oropharyngeal swab from each participant. Participants in the prospective study had the option to provide additional blood draws and questionnaires over a 2-month period. Prospective study blood samples were shipped either frozen or at room temperature before DNA extraction.

The immunoSEQ Assay, a bias-controlled multiplex PCR, was used to amplify TCRbeta CDR3 regions from genomic DNA. The study's processing was this. The number of nucleated cells in each sample was estimated by amplification of reference gene primers within the assay. To quantify the absolute abundance of each unique TCRbeta CDR3 rearrangement, sequence reads were collapsed and filtered. For each sample, productive Simpson clonality was calculated as the square root of Simpson's diversity index over productive rearrangements. TCRdb mirrors the immuneACCESS table, restricted to in-frame sequences. Some clones are absent from its copies; in checked studies, under half trace to an unresolved V gene, and the reason for the others is unknown. The V and J calls and clone size were taken over from that table, and D and trimming were inferred from the DNA. A total of about 300,000 clones appear in this sample, 70% to 90% of them only once. The top ten clones comprise 3.5% to 4.5% of the sample.

This sample is drawn from a study of blood T cell repertoires in COVID-19 (dated by TCRdb to about 2020). A note on the overall study: Samples covering the acute and convalescent phases of COVID-19 were provided by collaborators in the United States, Italy and Spain. Subjects who had been exposed to COVID-19, were actively infected with it, or had recovered from it provided the deeply sampled blood TCRbeta repertoires that made up the dataset. A de-identified subject ID, COVID-19 status, age in years and sex were almost always included in the sample metadata. The repertoires were released in a freely available public database intended as a resource for research on the immune response to SARS-CoV-2. The prospective study material was composed of cDNA or gDNA derived from T cells, B-cell-depleted T cells, or PBMCs. Where available, HLA class I and class II types were obtained from metadata supplied by the sample provider rather than from assay-based typing. Samples were obtained from the ongoing ImmuneRACE study (first 160 participants) and from some 1,200 subjects provided by 6 global collaborators. Points the paper makes about the study in general: How much clinical and demographic metadata was included differed by source and by participant, and the metadata was provided uncurated.

Germline trimming: 6 bases from V, 7 bases from J; junction bases outside gene matches: 9. CDR1 LNHDA and CDR2 SQIVND were looked up in the germline V gene (reference sequence). Its CDR3 holds 14 amino acids, cysteine through phenylalanine. Left in the record is the CDR3 DNA by itself, 42 bases read in frame from the first base. Sequencing was performed on PBMCs or T cells enriched from blood (not recorded which). The sequence links TRBV19 to TRBJ1-5; 7 of the junction bases match TRBD1. The TCR originated in a man aged 30 to 39 who had recovered from COVID-19. The sequence in DNA is TGTGCCAGTAGACCAGACAGGGCAGGACAGCCCCAGCATTTT. This translates into CASRPDRAGQPQHF.